These 2 T cell receptor beta chains originate from one sample sequenced in a study of a mutant IDH1 vaccine in newly diagnosed glioma. The sample's time point: week 11, during vaccination. A 20-mer mutant IDH1 peptide at 300 ug was injected subcutaneously with topical imiquimod. Profiling relied on immunoSEQ multiplex PCR, and the TCRdb table lists in-frame clones only, not all of them. This table holds roughly 130,000 clones, roughly 77% found once. These receptors are not linked to any known antigen. The sequencing here drew on PBMCs, taken from a glioma patient whose treatment included an IDH1 peptide vaccine. All receptors come from a man aged 35-49 years with glioma.

This clone was counted a single time. This chain connects TRBV6-1 to TRBJ1-5, with 7 bases lining up with TRBD1. With V trimmed by 7 bases and J by 3 bases, 9 bases remained unmatched. This CDR3 comprises 15 residues. In germline, CDR1 is MNHNS, CDR2 SASEGT. The DNA for the CDR3 is TGTGCCAGCACGGGGGGTACAGGGGTCAATCAGCCCCAGCATTTT. This codes for CASTGGTGVNQPQHF.

This clone has just a few counts. The chain combines TRBV5-1 with TRBJ1-5; TRBD1 aligns across 7 bases. The CDR3 sequence is 15 residues long. V trimming: 0 bases; J trimming: 3 bases; junction bases outside the gene matches: 3. Germline V gene data show CDR1 as SGHRS and CDR2 as YFSETQ. As DNA, the CDR3 is TGCGCCAGCAGCTTGGCGGGACAGCCCAATCAGCCCCAGCATTTT. It encodes CASSLAGQPNQPQHF.